This passage covers 13 T cell receptor beta chains from one sample sequenced in a study of response to subunit inactivated influenza vaccine (dated by TCRdb to about 2018). The method was RT-PCR. The sample was run on an Illumina HiSeq 2500. TCRdb reworked the public reads: Q25 trimming with fastp, MiXCR clone assembly, productive beta chains retained. Rows are combined by CDR3 protein, so each entry shows the most common genes and DNA. Counted in this sample were around 500,000 distinct CDR3 sequences; roughly 11% of them appeared once. The top ten constitute over 9.5% of the sample. Read against the paper, the sample's time point label means: 45 to 50 days after influenza vaccine administration. The starting material was PBMCs from blood, obtained 40 to 50 days after vaccination. The receptors come from a man aged 45 to 65 who received an inactivated influenza vaccine. Donor details come from another sample of the same person, matched by shared clones.

This clonotype was counted ten times or more. The chain combines TRBV10-3 with TRBJ2-1; 9 nucleotides align to TRBD1. Germline V gene data show CDR1 as ENHRY and CDR2 as SYGVKD. This CDR3 contains 15 residues. Losses at the gene ends were 2 bases for V and 4 bases for J; bases not matched to a gene: 3. Here the CDR3 DNA reads TGTGCCATCAGTGAGGAGGGGACAGGGTACAATGAGCAGTTCTTC. It encodes CAISEEGTGYNEQFF.

The DNA of the CDR3 is TGTGCCAGCAGTTTTGGTCTCTCTGGAAACACCATATATTTT. It yields the protein CASSFGLSGNTIYF. The V gene is TRBV6-5, the J gene TRBJ1-3; no firm D call. V was trimmed by 4 bases and J by 0 bases, leaving 7 bases between them. The CDR3 runs 14 residues. Germline V gives CDR1 MNHEY, CDR2 SVGAGI.

This clonotype was picked up a small number of times. V and J are TRBV5-1 and TRBJ2-5, with TRBD2 matching 7 bases. The ends lost 5 bases at V and 9 bases at J; junction bases unmatched: 16. Per the germline V gene, CDR1 is SGHRS and CDR2 is YFSETQ. The CDR3 covers 15 residues. DNA of the CDR3: TGCGCCAGCAGTCCGCTCGCGCGGGGAGGGACGGCCCAGTACTTC. Translated, it gives CASSPLARGGTAQYF.

V gene TRBV18 combines with J gene TRBJ2-7; 9 bases agree with TRBD2. V shed 4 bases and J 6 bases; nucleotides not matched to a gene: 10. This CDR3 comprises 15 residues. Germline V lookup: CDR1 KGHSH, CDR2 LQKENI. In nucleotides, the CDR3 is TGTGCCAGCTCACGTGCGGGAGGGCCTCCCTCCGAGCAGTACTTC. Its protein product is CASSRAGGPPSEQYF.

This clonotype was observed at least ten times. J is TRBJ2-1 and V is TRBV5-6; D call uncertain. The CDR3 is 13 residues long. Germline V CDR1 and CDR2: SGHDT, YYEEEE. Between the trimmed V and J ends, which lost 4 bases and 7 bases, there was a span of 12 bases. This CDR3 reads CASSPTNWNEQFF. As DNA, the CDR3 is TGTGCCAGCAGCCCCACCAACTGGAATGAGCAGTTCTTC. Full variable domain (missing parts from reference TRBV5-6 and TRBJ2-1): DAGVTQSPTHLIKTRGQQVTLRCSPKSGHDTVSWYQQALGQGPQFIFQYYEEEERQRGNFPDRFSGHQFPNYSSELNVNALLLGDSALYLCASSPTNWNEQFFGPGTRLTVL.

V gene TRBV6-5 combines with J gene TRBJ2-3, with D possibly being TRBD1 (5 bases). CDR1 and CDR2 from the germline V gene are MNHEY and SVGAGI. This CDR3 contains 12 residues. V shed 5 bases and J shed 7 bases, with 10 bases lying between them. The CDR3 DNA reads as TGTGCCAGCAGTCTCGACAGCTATACGCAGTATTTT. Protein: CASSLDSYTQYF.

The chain joins TRBV3-1 to TRBJ1-1; D ambiguous. V lost 6 bases and J lost 4, with 12 bases in between. Germline-derived CDR1 and CDR2 are LGHDT and YNNKEL (reference sequence). This CDR3 spans 13 amino acids. The CDR3 region is CASRRTRGTEAFF. CDR3 coding DNA: TGTGCCAGCAGGCGTACTCGGGGCACTGAAGCTTTCTTT.

This clonotype appeared a few times. V is TRBV15 and J is TRBJ2-2; D ambiguous. V dropped 0 bases and J dropped 4 bases, with 9 bases sitting between them. This CDR3 has 15 amino acids. Looked up from germline, CDR1 is LNHNV and CDR2 is YYDKDF (reference sequence). In nucleotides, the CDR3 is TGTGCCACCAGCAGAGATTTAGGGTCCACCGGGGAGCTGTTTTTT. Its protein is CATSRDLGSTGELFF.

This sequence joins TRBV12-3 or TRBV12-4 and TRBJ2-5; no firm D call. The CDR3 runs 12 residues. The ends were cut back, 4 bases at V and 7 bases at J, with 10 bases in the middle. CDR3 sequence: CASSWDGRTQYF. For the CDR3, the DNA is TGTGCCAGCAGTTGGGATGGACGGACCCAGTACTTC.

This clonotype was recorded many times. The chain is built from TRBV5-6 and TRBJ2-2; possible D gene TRBD2, 5 bases. Trimming left V 0 bases short and J 1 base short, with 10 bases between. Germline CDR1 SGHDT, CDR2 YYEEEE. CDR3 size: 16 residues. The CDR3 is CASSLADGENTGELFF. The DNA for the CDR3 is TGTGCCAGCAGCTTGGCCGACGGGGAGAACACCGGGGAGCTGTTTTTT. The whole variable domain, remainder taken from reference TRBV5-6 and TRBJ2-2, is DAGVTQSPTHLIKTRGQQVTLRCSPKSGHDTVSWYQQALGQGPQFIFQYYEEEERQRGNFPDRFSGHQFPNYSSELNVNALLLGDSALYLCASSLADGENTGELFFGEGSRLTVL.

This clonotype occurred a few times. This chain uses TRBV7-2 with TRBJ2-1; 11 positions agree with TRBD1. CDR1 is SGHTA and CDR2 is FQGNSA in the germline V gene. This CDR3 contains 16 residues. Trimming removed 1 base from V and 1 base from J; junction bases left unmatched: 0. CDR3 amino acids: CASSLGDRGSYNEQFF. In DNA form, the CDR3 reads TGTGCCAGCAGCTTAGGGGACAGGGGGTCCTACAATGAGCAGTTCTTC.

A word on this clonotype: Its ends do not fully match the called genes, so a read error is possible. The V call is TRBV5-1, the J call TRBJ2-3; no reliable D call. Germline lookup yields CDR1 SGHRS and CDR2 YFSETQ. There are 14 residues in the CDR3. CDR3 DNA: TGCGCCAGCAGCTTGGGGAGCGACGCAGATGCGCAGTATTTT. The encoded protein is CASSLGSDADAQYF.

This clonotype has more than one count but fewer than ten. The genes are TRBV28 and TRBJ1-2; 9 nucleotides align to TRBD1. V lost 6 bases, J lost 7 bases, and 6 bases stayed unmatched. This CDR3 contains 13 residues. Germline V gene data show CDR1 as MDHEN and CDR2 as SYDVKM. The CDR3 reads CASSAGTGFGYTF. The CDR3 DNA reads TGTGCCAGCAGCGCCGGGACAGGGTTTGGCTACACCTTC.